Given below is one TCR beta chain in context. Its specificity is unknown. Method: immunoSEQ multiplex PCR; TCRdb's copy keeps in-frame clones and lacks some. The sample includes about 16,000 clones, approximately 92% seen only once; the top ten take roughly 28%. The CDR3 runs to 21 residues. Germline CDR1 is SGHDN and CDR2 is FVKESK. V gave up 0 bases and J gave up 2 bases; unmatched junction bases: 15. The sample comes from a study of OX40 agonist ivuxolimab in advanced cancers. Study as a whole: Six ivuxolimab dose levels, 0.01 to 10 mg/kg, were given intravenously every 2 weeks. Broader study findings: Among the least clonally expanded were partial responders at 0.1-3.0 mg/kg.

This chain links TRBV14 with TRBJ2-1; 11 bases align to TRBD2. The material was CD4+ or CD8+ T cells sorted from blood, obtained in a trial of the OX40 agonist ivuxolimab. The clonotype originates from an adult with an advanced solid tumor such as melanoma, head and neck, liver or kidney cancer. CDR3 nucleotide sequence: TGTGCCAGCAGCCAAGATTCCGAACTAGCGGGAGTTTTTTGGACCTACAATGAGCAGTTCTTC. Its translation: CASSQDSELAGVFWTYNEQFF. Full variable domain (rest looked up from reference TRBV14 and TRBJ2-1): EAGVTQFPSHSVIEKGQTVTLRCDPISGHDNLYWYRRVMGKEIKFLLHFVKESKQDESGMPNNRFLAERTGGTYSTLKVQPAELEDSGVYFCASSQDSELAGVFWTYNEQFFGPGTRLTVL.